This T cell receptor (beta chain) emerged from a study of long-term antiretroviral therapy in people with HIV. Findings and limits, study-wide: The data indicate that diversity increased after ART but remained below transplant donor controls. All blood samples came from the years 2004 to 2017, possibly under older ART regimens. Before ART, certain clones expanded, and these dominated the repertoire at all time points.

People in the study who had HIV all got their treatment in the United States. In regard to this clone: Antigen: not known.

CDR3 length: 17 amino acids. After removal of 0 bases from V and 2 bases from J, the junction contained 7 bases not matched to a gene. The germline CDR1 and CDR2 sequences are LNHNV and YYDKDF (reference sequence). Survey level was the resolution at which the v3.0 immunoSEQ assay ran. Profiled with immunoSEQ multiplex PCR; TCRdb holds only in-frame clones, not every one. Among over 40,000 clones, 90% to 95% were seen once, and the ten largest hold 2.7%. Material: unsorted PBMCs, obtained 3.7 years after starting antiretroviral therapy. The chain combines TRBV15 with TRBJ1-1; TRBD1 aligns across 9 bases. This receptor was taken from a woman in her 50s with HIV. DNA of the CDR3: TGTGCCACCAGCAGAGATCTCCGACAGGGGGTAAACACTGAAGCTTTCTTT. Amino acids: CATSRDLRQGVNTEAFF.